This record looks at one T cell receptor (beta chain) sequence and its context. Profiling relied on immunoSEQ multiplex PCR, and the TCRdb table lists in-frame clones only, not all of them. The sample carries some 60,000 clones, about nine tenths recorded once. This entry is derived from a study of T cell changes during pregnancy in multiple sclerosis. V was cut by 1 base and J by 5 bases, with 10 bases left in between. CDR1 LNHNV and CDR2 YYDKDF come from the germline V gene (reference sequence). CDR3 length equals 14 residues. The chain links TRBV15 to TRBJ2-3; D might be TRBD2 (6 bases). Sequencing was performed on peripheral blood, taken in the first trimester of pregnancy. The source of this sequence is a female donor in good health, enrolled as a control in a pregnancy study. CDR3 sequence (DNA): TGTGCCACCAGCAGAGCGGGAGCCAGAGATACGCAGTATTTT. Its translation is CATSRAGARDTQYF. The variable domain in full, completed from reference TRBV15 and TRBJ2-3, reads DAMVIQNPRYQVTQFGKPVTLSCSQTLNHNVMYWYQQKSSQAPKLLFHYYDKDFNNEADTPDNFQSRRPNTSFCFLDIRSPGLGDTAMYLCATSRAGARDTQYFGPGTRLTVL.